The rows below give T cell receptor beta chains drawn from one sample of a study of blood T cell repertoires in COVID-19. TCRdb's table, derived via immunoSEQ multiplex PCR, lists solely in-frame clones and lacks some. The profile shows 230,000 or so clones, 83% of them singletons. Material for sequencing was peripheral blood. All receptors derive from a man aged 35 to 55 with active or convalescent COVID-19. Both conserved end residues are part of each CDR3. A D gene is named only where the DNA matches it firmly. Size is stated for part of the rows, as once, few or many counts, or as a class when the clone is expanded.

TRBV2,TRBJ2-1,-,TRBD2,TGTGCCAGCACCCCGGGACTAGCGGGTTACAATGAGCAGTTCTTC,CASTPGLAGYNEQFF
TRBV7-2,TRBJ2-1,-,-,TGTGCCAGCAGCTTAGTAACAGGGAATTACAATGAGCAGTTCTTC,CASSLVTGNYNEQFF
TRBV13,TRBJ2-1,-,TRBD1,TGTGCCAGCAGCTTAAAGTGGAGGCAGGGGGCCGGGAATGAGCAGTTCTTC,CASSLKWRQGAGNEQFF
TRBV12-5,TRBJ2-7,-,-,TGTGCTAGTGGTTGGGGAGACGAGCAGTACTTC,CASGWGDEQYF
TRBV11-3,TRBJ2-2,-,TRBD1,TGTGCCAGTCAGGGACAGGCGAACACCGGGGAGCTGTTTTTT,CASQGQANTGELFF
TRBV15,TRBJ2-5,-,-,TGTGCCACCAGCAGAGAGCCAGGGCCACAAGAGACCCAGTACTTC,CATSREPGPQETQYF
TRBV7-6,TRBJ2-7,-,TRBD1,TGTGCCAGCAGCTTTTCGACAGGGTATGTAGTCGAGCAGTACTTC,CASSFSTGYVVEQYF
TRBV30,TRBJ1-3,-,TRBD1,TGTGCCTGGACGAACGGCAGACGAACGAAGGAGGACAGGGGGAGAGGAAACACCATATATTTT,CAWTNGRRTKEDRGRGNTIYF
TRBV12-3/TRBV12-4,TRBJ2-2,once,TRBD1,TGTGCCTCGAACAGGGGGCATGTCGGGGAGCTGTTTTTT,CASNRGHVGELFF
TRBV7-8,TRBJ2-7,-,TRBD1,TGTGCCAGCAGCTTAGTGGACAGGCTAGAGCAGTACTTC,CASSLVDRLEQYF
TRBV4-1,TRBJ1-1,-,TRBD1,TGCGCCAGCAGCCCGATCCCGGGACAGGGAGGGAACACTGAAGCTTTCTTT,CASSPIPGQGGNTEAFF
TRBV30,TRBJ2-3,-,TRBD2,TGTGCCTGGAGTATCACTAGCGGGGGGGCTGGTACGCAGTATTTT,CAWSITSGGAGTQYF
TRBV19,TRBJ1-3,-,TRBD1,TGTGCCAGTAGTCAGGGGACAGGGGTTTCGGGAAACACCATATATTTT,CASSQGTGVSGNTIYF
TRBV19,TRBJ1-5,few,-,TGTGCCAGTAGTATAAACACCCACAATCATCAGCCCCAGCATTTT,CASSINTHNHQPQHF
TRBV19,TRBJ2-3,-,TRBD2,TGTGCCAGTGCAAGGCGGGGGGGTAGCACAGATACGCAGTATTTT,CASARRGGSTDTQYF
TRBV24-1,TRBJ2-1,-,-,TGTGCCACCAGTGATTACGGAGGTCTAGATGGTCGAAATGAGCAGTTCTTC,CATSDYGGLDGRNEQFF
TRBV28,TRBJ1-2,-,-,TGTGCCAGCAGTTTTGCGGAGGGAAGGGGTGGCTACACCTTC,CASSFAEGRGGYTF
TRBV9,TRBJ2-6,-,-,TGTGCCAGCAGCCTCCGACAGGACAGCTCTGGGGCCAACGTCCTGACTTTC,CASSLRQDSSGANVLTF
TRBV7-9,TRBJ2-1,-,-,TGTGCCAGCAGCTCTAGGCAGGGTGAACATGAGCAGTTCTTC,CASSSRQGEHEQFF
TRBV11-3,TRBJ2-2,-,TRBD2,TGTGCCAGCAGCTCCCGGACTAGCAACACCGGGGAGCTGTTTTTT,CASSSRTSNTGELFF
TRBV2,TRBJ2-7,many,TRBD1,TGTGCCAGCAGTCGGGACAGGGACGAGCAGTACTTC,CASSRDRDEQYF
TRBV5-1,TRBJ1-5,-,-,TGCGCCAGCAGCCTGGGATCTGGTAGCGGCAATCAGCCCCAGCATTTT,CASSLGSGSGNQPQHF
TRBV20-1,TRBJ2-7,-,TRBD2,TGCAGTGCTAGTCTTACCAGCGGGGGCTACTACGAGCAGTACTTC,CSASLTSGGYYEQYF
TRBV28,TRBJ2-1,-,-,TGTGCCAGCACCACCGAGGGGGGGCGTAACAATGAGCAGTTCTTC,CASTTEGGRNNEQFF
TRBV7-8,TRBJ2-3,-,TRBD2,TGTGCCAGCAGCTCCCCAACGGGCGGGAGGAGGACAGATACGCAGTATTTT,CASSSPTGGRRTDTQYF
TRBV27,TRBJ2-3,-,-,TGTGCCAGCAGTTTATCGTTCCTAGGGGCTCCTAGCACAGATACGCAGTATTTT,CASSLSFLGAPSTDTQYF
TRBV18,TRBJ1-2,-,TRBD1,TGTGCCAGCTCACCACCATCGACAGGGGGGCACTATGGCTACACCTTC,CASSPPSTGGHYGYTF
TRBV29-1,TRBJ2-1,-,-,TGCAGCGTTGAAGGTAGTTACAATGAGCAGTTCTTC,CSVEGSYNEQFF
TRBV4-3,TRBJ2-7,-,TRBD1,TGCGCCAGCAGCCAAGGCCCGGGACAGGTATACGAGCAGTACTTC,CASSQGPGQVYEQYF
TRBV6-5,TRBJ1-2,-,TRBD1,TGTGCCAGCAGTTCAGGACAGGGGAGCCTCTATGGCTACACCTTC,CASSSGQGSLYGYTF
TRBV6-5,TRBJ1-1,-,-,TGTGCCAGCAGTACAGGGTCGAGCACTGAAGCTTTCTTT,CASSTGSSTEAFF
TRBV7-2,TRBJ1-1,once,TRBD1,TGTGCCAGCAGCTTAGGACAGGGGAGGGGAACTGAAGCTTTCTTT,CASSLGQGRGTEAFF
TRBV27,TRBJ1-2,-,TRBD1,TGTGCCAGCAGTTCCCGACAGGGAAACCTCTATGGCTACACCTTC,CASSSRQGNLYGYTF
TRBV11-2,TRBJ1-6,-,-,TGTGCCAGCAGCCACTTAGGACAATCGAGTAATTCACCCCTCCACTTT,CASSHLGQSSNSPLHF
TRBV18,TRBJ2-1,-,TRBD1,TGTGCCAGCTCACCACGGACAGGGGAAAATGAGCAGTTCTTC,CASSPRTGENEQFF
TRBV5-4,TRBJ2-3,many,TRBD2,TGTGCCAGCAGCTTTCCCGGGACTAGCGGGGGGGTAGACACAGATACGCAGTATTTT,CASSFPGTSGGVDTDTQYF
TRBV25-1,TRBJ1-2,-,TRBD1,TGTGCCAGCAGTGAGCCCGGGACAGGGCAGGGCTACACCTTC,CASSEPGTGQGYTF
TRBV6-1,TRBJ1-2,-,TRBD1,TGTGCCAGCAGTGACCGGGACAGCGGCGTTTCCCTCGGCTACACCTTC,CASSDRDSGVSLGYTF
TRBV3-1/TRBV3-2,TRBJ1-4,-,-,TGTGCCAGCAGCCAAGATGGTGCAGGCCCAAAACTGTTTTTT,CASSQDGAGPKLFF
TRBV6-5,TRBJ1-5,-,-,TGTGCCAGATCTATGGGCGGCAATCAGCCCCAGCATTTT,CARSMGGNQPQHF
TRBV2,TRBJ1-5,-,-,TGTGCCAGCGCAGCCCAAGGGACAAATAGCAATCAGCCCCAGCATTTT,CASAAQGTNSNQPQHF
TRBV7-9,TRBJ2-7,-,TRBD2,TGTGCCAGCAGCCCTCCCAAGGCTAGCGGGAACCACGAGCAGTACTTC,CASSPPKASGNHEQYF
TRBV19,TRBJ1-1,few,-,TGTGCCAGTAGTATTCCCGCAGGGGCCTACACTGAAGCTTTCTTT,CASSIPAGAYTEAFF
TRBV19,TRBJ1-6,-,-,TGTGCCAGTAGTATAGGGTCCCAGGTAGACTCACCCCTCCACTTT,CASSIGSQVDSPLHF
TRBV30,TRBJ1-5,-,TRBD1,TGTGCCTGGAGCAATCAGGGGGCCCCTCGCAATCAGCCCCAGCATTTT,CAWSNQGAPRNQPQHF
TRBV10-3,TRBJ2-7,-,TRBD2,TGTGCCATCAGCCCCCGGGGGGGAGCGGAGGAGCAGTACTTC,CAISPRGGAEEQYF
TRBV30,TRBJ1-1,-,TRBD1,TGTGCCTGGAGTTCCGGGACAGGGTACCTCAACACTGAAGCTTTCTTT,CAWSSGTGYLNTEAFF
TRBV18,TRBJ1-3,-,-,TGTGCCAGCTCACCCTCCGAAGCAGGGGCCTCTGGAAACACCATATATTTT,CASSPSEAGASGNTIYF
TRBV11-3,TRBJ2-3,-,-,TGTGCCAGCAGCTCCCTCGACTTCAACACAGATACGCAGTATTTT,CASSSLDFNTDTQYF
TRBV5-4,TRBJ2-7,-,-,TGTGCCAGCAGCGGACGACAGGGAGGAGTCTCCTACGAGCAGTACTTC,CASSGRQGGVSYEQYF
TRBV29-1,TRBJ1-2,-,TRBD1,TGCAGCGTTGAAGTACGGCCTCAGGGGGCTCGTGACTATGGCTACACCTTC,CSVEVRPQGARDYGYTF
TRBV29-1,TRBJ2-3,-,-,TGCAGCGTCCCCGAGACCGGGGTAATCACAGATACGCAGTATTTT,CSVPETGVITDTQYF